This paragraph covers one TCR beta chain sequence. As yet, its antigen is unknown. Time point in this sample: newly diagnosed, previously untreated cHL patient sample. From thawed PBMCs, magnetic negative selection was used to isolate the CD8+ T cells. The sample belongs to a study of PD-1 blockade in classical Hodgkin lymphoma. General observations from the study: Sources of repertoire differences remain undefined, possibly disease activity or prior therapy.

TCRdb's table, derived via immunoSEQ multiplex PCR, lists solely in-frame clones and lacks some. The sample yields several thousand clones, around 91% seen once. The ends were cut back, 1 base at V and 1 base at J, with 6 bases in the middle. CDR1 is SGHDT, CDR2 YYEEEE, per germline. The CDR3 totals 14 residues. V usage is TRBV5-6 and J usage is TRBJ1-5; D ambiguous. Sequencing was carried out using CD8+ T cells from blood. This clonotype was sampled from a human donor with classical Hodgkin lymphoma. In nucleotides, the CDR3 is TGTGCCAGCAGCTTGACCCAAAGCAATCAGCCCCAGCATTTT. This encodes CASSLTQSNQPQHF.